These 12 T cell receptor beta chains were all obtained from the same sample, sequenced in a study of molecular identifiers for immune sequencing clone quantification. Each CDR3 protein is one row after TCRdb ran MiXCR on the PCR reads. The table records hundreds of thousands of distinct CDR3 sequences, about 25% of them present only once. Sequenced material: naive CD8+ T cells from blood, with Jurkat cell RNA spiked in. Subset given: FACS-sorted CD8+CD4-CCR7+CD45RA+ naive T cells. The source is a human donor in good health. Some libraries in this study had Jurkat cell RNA spiked in.

A remark on this clonotype: A much larger clone differs from this one at a single base, so this may be a read error. The chain joins TRBV4-3 to TRBJ2-3; D is undetermined. Germline V gene lookup returns CDR1 LGHNA and CDR2 YSLEER. The CDR3 is made up of 12 amino acids. V gave up 1 base and J gave up 5 bases, with 4 bases separating them. This CDR3 is CASSQGEDTQYF. In DNA, the CDR3 is TGCGCCAGCAGCCAAGGTGAAGATACGCAGTATTTT.

This clonotype was detected only a few times. CDR3 protein: CASSPEMYQETQYF. The CDR3 DNA reads TGTGCCAGCAGCCCAGAGATGTACCAAGAGACCCAGTACTTC. The chain is built from TRBV7-9 and TRBJ2-5; D is uncertain. The CDR3 consists of 14 residues. CDR1 is SEHNR, CDR2 FQNEAQ, per germline (reference sequence). Trimming left V 5 bases short and J 0 bases short, with 10 bases between.

On this clonotype itself: This may stem from a read error, because a much larger clone lies one nucleotide away. The chain has TRBV7-9 and TRBJ1-6; perhaps TRBD1 as D (5 bases). The CDR3 contains 15 residues. Trimming stripped 6 bases from V and 7 bases from J, with 16 bases between. The germline gives CDR1 SEHNR, CDR2 FQNEAQ (reference sequence). The CDR3 DNA follows: TGTGCCAGCAGATCCGGGGACGGGCGGAATTCACCCCTCCACTTT. Translated: CASRSGDGRNSPLHF.

The chain uses TRBV12-3 or TRBV12-4 and TRBJ1-2, with no clear D. V was cut by 5 bases and J by 7 bases, with 14 bases left in between. CDR3 length equals 13 residues. The CDR3 nucleotides read TGTGCCAGCAGTCCCACATCACGGGGTGGCTACACCTTC. This codes for CASSPTSRGGYTF.

This clonotype has just a few counts. The V and J genes are TRBV12-3 or TRBV12-4 and TRBJ1-4; TRBD1 agrees at 9 bases. The V gene end was trimmed by 6 bases and the J gene end by 7 bases; junction bases not matched to a gene: 6. This CDR3 has 14 amino acids. CDR3: CASSMTGGSEKLFF. DNA for the CDR3: TGTGCCAGCAGCATGACAGGGGGGAGTGAAAAACTGTTTTTT.

This clonotype occurred many times. The chain employs TRBV27 and TRBJ2-3; TRBD2 matches 8 bases. J was trimmed by 6 bases and V by 5 bases; bases with no gene match: 10. This CDR3 comprises 15 residues. Germline V gene sequence: CDR1 MNHEY, CDR2 SMNVEV (reference sequence). Written as DNA, the CDR3 is TGTGCCAGCAGTAAACCGGGACTAGATGTCGATACGCAGTATTTT. It yields the protein CASSKPGLDVDTQYF.

A note on this clonotype: Just one base apart from a much larger clone, this may be a read error. This chain joins TRBV2 and TRBJ2-5; D unresolved. The CDR3 covers 13 residues. Looked up from germline, CDR1 is SNHLY and CDR2 is FYNNEI. In nucleotides, the CDR3 is TGTGCCATCAGTGAAGCCAGAGAAGAGACCCAGTACTTC. Translating gives CAISEAREETQYF.

Points on this clonotype: Just one base apart from a much larger clone, this may be a read error. The V call is TRBV21-1, the J call TRBJ2-5; no check of the table's D call, TRBD2, against the DNA was made. TRBV21-1 is marked as a pseudogene. CDR3 length: 19 amino acids. The CDR3 DNA reads as TGTGCCAGCAGCAAAGGGGGCCTAGCGGGGCCCGGGGATATGGAGACCCAGTACTTC. It specifies CASSKGGLAGPGDMETQYF.

Concerning this clonotype: Just one base apart from a much larger clone, this may be a read error. The CDR3 nucleotides read TGTGCCAGCAGTGAATTAAGGCAGAGGGCTTACGAGCAGTACTTC. Translated: CASSELRQRAYEQYF. The chain joins TRBV25-1 to TRBJ2-7, with D possibly being TRBD2 (5 bases). This CDR3 is built from 15 residues. V gave up 1 base and J gave up 4 bases, with 14 bases separating them. Germline V gene sequence: CDR1 MGHDK, CDR2 SYGVNS.

This clonotype showed up just a few times. The chain links TRBV27 to TRBJ2-7, with D perhaps TRBD1 (5 bases). V shed 4 bases and J shed 0 bases, with 13 bases lying between them. Germline V lookup: CDR1 MNHEY, CDR2 SMNVEV (reference sequence). The CDR3 is 15 residues long. CDR3 nucleotide sequence: TGTGCCAGCAGTTCCCTGGGGCCGGGCTCCTACGAGCAGTACTTC. Its translation: CASSSLGPGSYEQYF.

This clonotype was recorded many times. The CDR3 DNA is TGTGCCAGCAGCCAGATCGGGGCCACTGAAGCTTTCTTT. Protein: CASSQIGATEAFF. The V and J genes are TRBV7-9 and TRBJ1-1; tentatively, D is TRBD1 (5 bases). V gave up 5 bases and J gave up 4 bases, with 11 bases separating them. In germline, CDR1 is SEHNR, CDR2 FQNEAQ (reference sequence). The CDR3 has 13 amino acids.

The table lists this clonotype with a few counts. The chain uses TRBV2 and TRBJ2-1; tentatively, D is TRBD2 (6 bases). Trimming stripped 6 bases from V and 4 bases from J, with 10 bases between. The CDR3 consists of 13 residues. Germline CDR1 is SNHLY and CDR2 is FYNNEI. The DNA of the CDR3 is TGTGCCAGCAGGGCTAGCGTATACAATGAGCAGTTCTTC. Protein sequence: CASRASVYNEQFF.